This is a list of T cell receptor beta chains from one sample in a study of CD8 T cells in ankylosing spondylitis. TCRdb fed the 5' RACE reads into MiXCR, producing one record per CDR3 protein. The profile shows around 220,000 distinct CDR3 sequences, about 10% of them singletons. Sequenced sample: blood, either unsorted or a sorted T cell fraction (not recorded which). These receptors came from a male donor with ankylosing spondylitis or in good health (not recorded which). Both conserved end residues are part of each CDR3. D genes are given only for firm matches. Where a row states a size, it is once, few, many or the class of an expanded clone; other rows omit it.

abundance,v_gene,d_gene,j_gene,CDR3nt,CDR3aa
NA,TRBV12-3/TRBV12-4,NA,TRBJ1-5,TGTGCCAGCAGTTTTTCCGACAATCAGCCCCAGCATTTT,CASSFSDNQPQHF
many,TRBV9,NA,TRBJ2-5,TGTGCCAGCACCAGTGAGGAGTACCAAGAGACCCAGTACTTC,CASTSEEYQETQYF
many,TRBV7-8,NA,TRBJ1-1,TGTGCCAGCAGCTTACTCCCGAACACTGAAGCTTTCTTT,CASSLLPNTEAFF
NA,TRBV20-1,TRBD1,TRBJ1-5,TGCAGTGCTAGGATAACAGGGGGGAATCAGCCCCAGCATTTT,CSARITGGNQPQHF
few,TRBV19,NA,TRBJ2-1,TGTGCCAGTAGTATAATCAACAATGAGCAGTTCTTC,CASSIINNEQFF
many,TRBV20-1,TRBD2,TRBJ2-3,TGCAGTGCTAGAGATTCTAGCGGGGGGGCGTTCGGCACAGATACGCAGTATTTT,CSARDSSGGAFGTDTQYF
many,TRBV20-1,NA,TRBJ2-7,TGCAGTGCTAGAGTGGATTCTAGGGCCAGGTACTTC,CSARVDSRARYF
NA,TRBV7-3,TRBD2,TRBJ2-3,TGTGCCAGCAGTTTCGGCTATAGCGGGGCCCCGGGGGATACGCAGTATTTT,CASSFGYSGAPGDTQYF
many,TRBV3-1,TRBD1,TRBJ1-4,TGTGCCAGCAGCCAAGACAGGACAGGAGATAATGAAAAACTGTTTTTT,CASSQDRTGDNEKLFF
few,TRBV7-6,NA,TRBJ2-1,TGTGCCAGCAGCTTCAACCTTAAGGGAGGGAGACAGGGCAAGGGTGAGCAGTTCTTC,CASSFNLKGGRQGKGEQFF
few,TRBV27,NA,TRBJ1-5,TGTGCCAGCGCCCAGGGGAGTGGTAGCAATCAGCCCCAGCATTTT,CASAQGSGSNQPQHF
many,TRBV28,NA,TRBJ2-2,TGTGCCAGCAGTTTTGTGGGAACGAACACCGGGGAGCTGTTTTTT,CASSFVGTNTGELFF
NA,TRBV12-3/TRBV12-4,NA,TRBJ2-2,TGTACCAGCAGTCTTCGACCAGGAGGGAACACCGGGGAGCTGTTTTTT,CTSSLRPGGNTGELFF
many,TRBV11-2,TRBD2,TRBJ2-3,TGTGCCAGCAGCTGGCGCGGGGGGAGCACAGATACGCAGTATTTT,CASSWRGGSTDTQYF
few,TRBV7-2,TRBD1,TRBJ1-5,TGTGCCAGCAGCACCGGGACAGCTAGCAATCAGCCCCAGCATTTT,CASSTGTASNQPQHF
many,TRBV28,TRBD2,TRBJ2-3,TGTGCCAGCAGTACTAGCGGGGGCACAGATACGCAGTATTTT,CASSTSGGTDTQYF
medium-sized,TRBV9,NA,TRBJ2-2,TGTGCCAGCAGCGGCCGACAGGGGGAGCTGTTTTTT,CASSGRQGELFF
many,TRBV15,TRBD2,TRBJ2-3,TGTGCCACCAGCAGAGGACTAGCGGGACTGACAGATACGCAGTATTTT,CATSRGLAGLTDTQYF
few,TRBV20-1,NA,TRBJ2-7,TGCAGTGCTGGTGGGAATGACTACGAGCAGTACTTC,CSAGGNDYEQYF
few,TRBV12-3/TRBV12-4,TRBD1,TRBJ1-2,TGTGCCAGCAGTAAGACAGGGGGCTGGGCGGGCTACACCTTC,CASSKTGGWAGYTF
many,TRBV4-2,NA,TRBJ2-7,TGTGCCAGCAGCCAAGGAGCCCAGGAGGGCGGCTACGAGCAGTACTTC,CASSQGAQEGGYEQYF
NA,TRBV25-1,NA,TRBJ2-1,TGTGCCAGCAGTGAAATGGGGCCAGGGCGAAACTCCTACAATGAGCAGTTCTTC,CASSEMGPGRNSYNEQFF
few,TRBV10-3,TRBD1,TRBJ1-4,TGTGCCATCAGTGATGGACAGGGGGAAAAACTGTTTTTT,CAISDGQGEKLFF
few,TRBV14,NA,TRBJ2-1,TGTGCCAGCAGCCAAGGGTCAGGGTACAATGAGCAGTTCTTC,CASSQGSGYNEQFF
NA,TRBV27,NA,TRBJ1-1,TGTGCCAGCAGTTATGGCGAGAACACTGTAGCTTTCTTT,CASSYGENTVAFF
NA,TRBV28,TRBD1,TRBJ2-7,TGTGCCAGCTTAATGACAGGGAGTTACGAGCAGTACTTC,CASLMTGSYEQYF
many,TRBV27,NA,TRBJ1-4,TGTGCCAGCAGACGCCTCCTCTCAGGGGCTGCTAATGAAAAACTGTTTTTT,CASRRLLSGAANEKLFF
few,TRBV6-1,NA,TRBJ2-2,TGTGCCAGCTCTACCCCCGGGACTGAGGTTTGGGGGGAGCTGTTTTTT,CASSTPGTEVWGELFF
few,TRBV2,TRBD1,TRBJ2-1,TGTGCCAGCGGGGGACAGGGGGAGTACAATGAGCAGTTCTTC,CASGGQGEYNEQFF
NA,TRBV7-9,TRBD1,TRBJ2-3,TGTGCCAGCAGACAGACAGGGGCGAATACGCAGTATTTT,CASRQTGANTQYF
many,TRBV7-9,NA,TRBJ2-7,TGTGCCAGCAGCTTGGGGCAGGCAGACGAGCAGTACTTC,CASSLGQADEQYF
NA,TRBV6-5,NA,TRBJ1-1,TGTGCCAGCAGAAAGGGCGGCACTGAAGCTTTCTTT,CASRKGGTEAFF
NA,TRBV3-1,NA,TRBJ1-1,TGTGCCAGCAGCTCTAAAGTGGCTGGAGCTTTCTTT,CASSSKVAGAFF
NA,TRBV7-9,NA,TRBJ2-3,TGTGCCAGCAGCTTCTGGGGGCTCACAGATACGCAGTATTTT,CASSFWGLTDTQYF
few,TRBV19,NA,TRBJ1-1,TGTGCCAGTAGTCAAAGAACCTACACTGAAGCTTTCTTT,CASSQRTYTEAFF
many,TRBV29-1,NA,TRBJ1-1,TGCAGCGTTGTTGGCGGAGAAAGGAACACTGAAGCTTTCTTT,CSVVGGERNTEAFF
NA,TRBV12-3/TRBV12-4,TRBD1,TRBJ2-5,TGTGCCAGCAGGACAGGGTTGGGGGAGACCCAGTACTTC,CASRTGLGETQYF